Listed below are T cell receptor beta chains from one sample, sequenced in a study of blood T cells in healthy people across ages. TCRdb re-analysed the 5' RACE reads in MiXCR, keeping a single row per CDR3 protein. The sample lists about 680,000 distinct CDR3 sequences, 45% to 50% seen once, with roughly a third in the top ten. Sequencing was performed on blood. The receptors were gathered from a woman aged 55-70 years in good health. CDR3s include the opening cysteine and the closing phenylalanine or tryptophan. D genes are given only for firm matches. Not every row has a clone size; where given, it reads once, few, many or a size class.

V gene,CDR3 length,clone size,J gene,D gene,CDR3 protein,CDR3 DNA
TRBV29-1,10,few,TRBJ1-4,-,CSVFDIKLFF,TGCAGCGTTTTTGACATCAAACTGTTTTTT
TRBV6-5,15,-,TRBJ2-1,TRBD1,CAGSYRGTGNNEQFF,TGTGCCGGCAGTTACCGCGGGACAGGAAACAATGAGCAGTTCTTC
TRBV20-1,14,many,TRBJ2-3,TRBD1,CSAQGDLTTDTQYF,TGCAGTGCACAGGGGGACCTCACCACAGATACGCAGTATTTT
TRBV14,15,-,TRBJ2-5,-,CASSQDLAWDNEQYF,TGTGCCAGCAGCCAAGACCTAGCGTGGGACAATGAGCAGTACTTC
TRBV18,17,few,TRBJ2-1,-,CASSPPEGLGAYNEQFF,TGTGCCAGCTCACCACCGGAAGGACTTGGGGCCTACAATGAGCAGTTCTTC
TRBV5-1,13,-,TRBJ1-2,TRBD1,CASRVTGAKGYTF,TGCGCCAGCAGAGTGACAGGGGCGAAAGGCTACACCTTC
TRBV28,13,-,TRBJ2-7,-,CASSSPAPGEQYF,TGTGCCAGCAGTTCACCGGCCCCGGGAGAGCAGTACTTC
TRBV5-1,15,-,TRBJ2-3,TRBD2,CASRPRTSGDGTQYF,TGCGCCAGCAGACCCAGGACTAGCGGGGACGGTACGCAGTATTTT
TRBV20-1,17,few,TRBJ2-7,TRBD2,CSGSRDRRTSGGYEQYF,TGCAGTGGTAGCCGGGACAGGAGGACTAGCGGGGGCTACGAGCAGTACTTC
TRBV27,14,-,TRBJ2-1,-,CASSRSELFYEQFF,TGTGCCAGCAGCCGGTCCGAACTCTTTTACGAGCAGTTCTTC
TRBV29-1,15,few,TRBJ2-5,TRBD1,CSVARGQGVQETQYF,TGCAGCGTTGCTAGAGGACAGGGTGTTCAAGAGACCCAGTACTTC
TRBV5-1,14,many,TRBJ1-2,-,CASSLAGEGSGYTF,TGCGCCAGCAGCTTGGCCGGGGAAGGGAGTGGCTACACCTTC
TRBV20-1,14,-,TRBJ2-7,TRBD2,CSASGATGSYEQYF,TGTAGTGCTAGCGGGGCTACAGGCTCCTACGAGCAGTACTTC
TRBV20-1,14,-,TRBJ1-1,TRBD1,CSAPDRAMNTEAFF,TGCAGTGCTCCGGACAGGGCAATGAACACTGAAGCTTTCTTT
TRBV20-1,12,-,TRBJ2-7,-,CSARVGLRATYF,TGCAGTGCTAGGGTAGGACTAAGAGCAACGTACTTC
TRBV2,14,-,TRBJ2-5,-,CASSYGLMEETQYF,TGTGCCAGCAGCTACGGCCTCATGGAAGAGACCCAGTACTTC
TRBV4-3,14,-,TRBJ2-3,-,CASSEAVGTDTQYF,TGCGCCAGCAGCGAAGCTGTGGGGACAGATACGCAGTATTTT
TRBV20-1,13,-,TRBJ2-4,TRBD2,CSAASGGSYERYF,TGCAGTGCTGCTAGCGGGGGCTCCTACGAGCGGTACTTC
TRBV9,16,-,TRBJ2-3,TRBD2,CASSRTASGTTDTQYF,TGTGCCAGCAGCCGAACTGCTAGCGGGACCACAGATACGCAGTATTTT
TRBV4-2,16,-,TRBJ2-2,TRBD1,CASSQEGQGNTGELFF,TGTGCCAGCAGCCAGGAAGGACAGGGCAACACCGGGGAGCTGTTTTTT
TRBV18,12,-,TRBJ2-3,-,CASSPYEDTQYF,TGTGCCAGCTCACCCTACGAAGATACGCAGTATTTT
TRBV7-8,15,-,TRBJ2-7,-,CASSLVRTAPYEQYF,TGTGCCAGCAGCTTAGTAAGGACAGCCCCCTACGAGCAGTACTTC
TRBV6-5,13,few,TRBJ2-7,TRBD2,CASSGLAENEQYF,TGTGCCAGCAGCGGACTAGCGGAAAACGAGCAGTACTTC